The clone carrying this T cell receptor (beta chain) occurred many times. This sample stems from a study of T-cell reconstitution after alpha-beta-depleted transplantation in children. Preparation of the TCRbeta library was carried out with unique molecular identifiers. TCRdb recomputed calls from the PCR reads with MiXCR, one row per CDR3 protein. The data hold about 340,000 distinct CDR3 sequences, with 10% to 13% observed a single time. Looked up from germline, CDR1 is SQVTM and CDR2 is ANQGSEA. The CDR3 contains 14 residues. The J segment lost 0 bases and the V segment lost 3 bases, leaving 4 bases of the junction unmatched.

The sequence came from a human donor who donated a stem cell graft to a child with acute lymphoblastic leukemia. The chain employs TRBV29-1 and TRBJ1-2; 7 positions match TRBD1. The sample here was PBMCs from the stem cell graft donor, taken from the stem cell graft. In DNA form, the CDR3 reads TGCAGCGTTGATGGACAGGCCTCTAACTATGGCTACACCTTC. This sequence encodes CSVDGQASNYGYTF.